This T cell receptor (beta chain) was obtained from a study of PD-1 blockade in classical Hodgkin lymphoma. Worth noting for this clone: Its target is not known.

Study results and caveats: Individuals who commenced nivolumab within less than 1 year of ASCT were excluded. A significant rise in TCR diversity by C4D1 was seen for CD4+ but not CD8+ cells. Reported baseline diversity: healthy donors highest, relapsed/refractory patients lowest.

Germline values: CDR1 SGHRS, CDR2 YFSETQ. V was clipped by 0 bases and J by 3 bases, with 19 bases between them. The CDR3 consists of 18 residues. Regarding time point: cycle 4 day 1 (C4D1), after less than seven weeks of nivolumab. Relapse was seen in all patients after autologous stem cell transplantation, and brentuximab vedotin exposure was variable. The table came from immunoSEQ multiplex PCR; TCRdb's copy has only in-frame clones and leaves some out. The sample comprises more than 75,000 clones, more than 85% of which are singletons, and around 2% rests with the top ten. This chain uses TRBV5-1 with TRBJ2-1; TRBD1 might be the D (6 bases). This receptor was taken from a human donor with classical Hodgkin lymphoma. Sequences were derived from peripheral blood mononuclear cells (PBMCs), sampled before the fourth cycle of nivolumab. CDR3 in DNA: TGCGCCAGCAGCTTGGGGCAGGGGCTCGTTGTTGGCTACAATGAGCAGTTCTTC. Translated: CASSLGQGLVVGYNEQFF. Full variable domain (outside the CDR3, taken from reference TRBV5-1 and TRBJ2-1): KAGVTQTPRYLIKTRGQQVTLSCSPISGHRSVSWYQQTPGQGLQFLFEYFSETQRNKGNFPGRFSGRQFSNSRSEMNVSTLELGDSALYLCASSLGQGLVVGYNEQFFGPGTRLTVL.